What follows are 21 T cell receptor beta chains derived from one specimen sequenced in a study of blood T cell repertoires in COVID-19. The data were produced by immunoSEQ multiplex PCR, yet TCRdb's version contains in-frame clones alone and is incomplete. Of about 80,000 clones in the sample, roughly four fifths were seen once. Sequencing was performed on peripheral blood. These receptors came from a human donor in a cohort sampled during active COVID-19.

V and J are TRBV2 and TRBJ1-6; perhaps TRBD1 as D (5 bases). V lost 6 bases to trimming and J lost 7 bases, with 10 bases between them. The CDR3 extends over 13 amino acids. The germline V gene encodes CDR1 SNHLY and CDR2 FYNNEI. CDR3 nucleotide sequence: TGTGCCAGCAGCCGGACAAGCAATTCACCCCTCCACTTT. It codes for CASSRTSNSPLHF.

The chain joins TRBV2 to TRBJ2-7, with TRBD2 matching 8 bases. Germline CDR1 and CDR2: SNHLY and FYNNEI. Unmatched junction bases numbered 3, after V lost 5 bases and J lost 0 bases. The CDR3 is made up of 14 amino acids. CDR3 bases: TGTGCCAGCAGTCCAGCGGGGGCCTCCTACGAGCAGTACTTC. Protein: CASSPAGASYEQYF.

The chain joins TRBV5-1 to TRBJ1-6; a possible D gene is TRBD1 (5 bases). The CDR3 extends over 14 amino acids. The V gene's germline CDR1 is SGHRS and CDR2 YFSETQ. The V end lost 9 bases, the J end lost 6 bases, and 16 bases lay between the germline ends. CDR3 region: CATSLATANSPLHF. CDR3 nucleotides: TGCGCCACCTCCCTTGCGACAGCTAATTCACCCCTCCACTTT.

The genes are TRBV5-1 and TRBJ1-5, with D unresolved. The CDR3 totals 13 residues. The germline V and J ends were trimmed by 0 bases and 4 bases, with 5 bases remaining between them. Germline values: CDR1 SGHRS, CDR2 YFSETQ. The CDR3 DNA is TGCGCCAGCAGCTTGGACAGAAATCAGCCCCAGCATTTT. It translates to CASSLDRNQPQHF.

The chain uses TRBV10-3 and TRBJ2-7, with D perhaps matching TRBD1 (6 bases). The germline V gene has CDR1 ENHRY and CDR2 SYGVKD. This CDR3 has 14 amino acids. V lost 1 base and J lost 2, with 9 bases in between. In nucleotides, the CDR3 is TGTGCCATCAGTGAGTACCGGGACACCTACGAGCAGTACTTC. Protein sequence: CAISEYRDTYEQYF.

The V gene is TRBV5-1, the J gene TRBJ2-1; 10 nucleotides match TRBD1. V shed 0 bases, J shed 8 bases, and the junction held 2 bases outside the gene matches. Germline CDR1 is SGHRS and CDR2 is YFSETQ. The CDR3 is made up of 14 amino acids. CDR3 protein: CASSLVGQGDEQFF. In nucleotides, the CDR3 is TGCGCCAGCAGCTTGGTTGGACAGGGGGATGAGCAGTTCTTC.

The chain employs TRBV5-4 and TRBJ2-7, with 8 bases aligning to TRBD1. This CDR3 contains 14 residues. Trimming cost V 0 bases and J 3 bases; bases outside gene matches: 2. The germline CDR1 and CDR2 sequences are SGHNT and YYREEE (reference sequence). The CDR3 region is CASSLEQGDYEQYF. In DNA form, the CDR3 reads TGTGCCAGCAGCTTGGAACAGGGGGACTACGAGCAGTACTTC.

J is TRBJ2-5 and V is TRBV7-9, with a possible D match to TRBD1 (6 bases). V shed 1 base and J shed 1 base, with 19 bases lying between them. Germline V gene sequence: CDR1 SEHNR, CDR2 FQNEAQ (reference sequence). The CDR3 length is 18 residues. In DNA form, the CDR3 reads TGTGCCAGCAGCTTAGGTGAACGGCAGGGGCCCCCCCAAGAGACCCAGTACTTC. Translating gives CASSLGERQGPPQETQYF.

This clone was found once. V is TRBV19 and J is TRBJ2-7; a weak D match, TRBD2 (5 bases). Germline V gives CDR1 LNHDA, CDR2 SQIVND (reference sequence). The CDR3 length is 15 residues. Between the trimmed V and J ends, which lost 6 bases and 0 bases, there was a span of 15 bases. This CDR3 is CASRWSGSVSYEQYF. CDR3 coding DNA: TGTGCCAGTAGATGGTCGGGGAGTGTCTCCTACGAGCAGTACTTC.

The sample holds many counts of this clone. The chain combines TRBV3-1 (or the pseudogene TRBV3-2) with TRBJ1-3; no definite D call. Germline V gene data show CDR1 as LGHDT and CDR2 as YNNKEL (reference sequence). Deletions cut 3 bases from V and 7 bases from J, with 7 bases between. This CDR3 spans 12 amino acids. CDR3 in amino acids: CASSQGGNTIYF. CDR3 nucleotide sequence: TGTGCCAGCAGCCAGGGCGGGAACACCATATATTTT.

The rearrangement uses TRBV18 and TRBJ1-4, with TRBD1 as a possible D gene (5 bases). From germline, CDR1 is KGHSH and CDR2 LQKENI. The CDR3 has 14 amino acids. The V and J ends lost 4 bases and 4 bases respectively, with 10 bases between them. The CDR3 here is CASSRGSLNEKLFF. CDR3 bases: TGTGCCAGCTCACGGGGCAGCCTTAATGAAAAACTGTTTTTT. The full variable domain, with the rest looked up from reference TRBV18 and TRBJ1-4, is NAGVMQNPRHLVRRRGQEARLRCSPMKGHSHVYWYRQLPEEGLKFMVYLQKENIIDESGMPKERFSAEFPKEGPSILRIQQVVRGDSAAYFCASSRGSLNEKLFFGSGTQLSVL.

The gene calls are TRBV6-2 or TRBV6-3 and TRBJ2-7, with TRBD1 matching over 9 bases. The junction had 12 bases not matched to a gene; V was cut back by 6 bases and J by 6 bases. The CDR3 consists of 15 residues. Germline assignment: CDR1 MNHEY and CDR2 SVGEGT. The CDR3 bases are TGTGCCAGCAGCCAGCTACACCGGGACAGGGCCGAGCAGTACTTC. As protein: CASSQLHRDRAEQYF.

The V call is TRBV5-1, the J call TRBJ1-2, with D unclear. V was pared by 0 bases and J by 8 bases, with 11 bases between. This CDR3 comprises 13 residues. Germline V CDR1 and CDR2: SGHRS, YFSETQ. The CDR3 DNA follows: TGCGCCAGCAGCTTGGAACAGCTTGTGGGCTACACCTTC. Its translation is CASSLEQLVGYTF.

In DNA, the CDR3 is TGTGCCAGCAGCCAAGTTATGGACGGACGACTAGTTGAGCAGTTCTTC. Translation: CASSQVMDGRLVEQFF. The genes are TRBV3-1 (or the pseudogene TRBV3-2) and TRBJ2-1; weak D call: TRBD2 (6 bases). The CDR3 is 16 residues long. Germline CDR1 and CDR2: LGHDT and YNNKEL (reference sequence). V lost 1 base to trimming and J lost 9 bases, with 19 bases between them.

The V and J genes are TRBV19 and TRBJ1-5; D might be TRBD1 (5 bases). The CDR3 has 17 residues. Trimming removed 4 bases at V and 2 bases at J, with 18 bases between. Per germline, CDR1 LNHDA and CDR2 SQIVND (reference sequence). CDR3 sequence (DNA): TGTGCCAGTAGTACGGACGAACAGGTAAGGGGCAATCAGCCCCAGCATTTT. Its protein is CASSTDEQVRGNQPQHF.

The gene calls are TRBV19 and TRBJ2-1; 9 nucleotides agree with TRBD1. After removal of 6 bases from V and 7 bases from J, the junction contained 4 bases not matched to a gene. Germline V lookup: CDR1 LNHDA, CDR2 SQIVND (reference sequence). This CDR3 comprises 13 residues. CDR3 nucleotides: TGTGCCAGTAGGAGGACAGGGGAAAATGAGCAGTTCTTC. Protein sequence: CASRRTGENEQFF.

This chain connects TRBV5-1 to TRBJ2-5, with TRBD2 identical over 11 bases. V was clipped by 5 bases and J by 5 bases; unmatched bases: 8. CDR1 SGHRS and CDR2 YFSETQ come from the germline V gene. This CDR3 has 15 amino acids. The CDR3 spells CASRKTSGGPETQYF. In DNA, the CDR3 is TGCGCCAGCAGAAAAACTAGCGGGGGCCCGGAGACCCAGTACTTC.

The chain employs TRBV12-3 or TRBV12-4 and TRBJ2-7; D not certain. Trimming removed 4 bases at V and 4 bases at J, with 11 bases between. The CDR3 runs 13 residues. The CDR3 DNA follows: TGTGCCAGCAGTTGGAGTAGCCAGTACGAGCAGTACTTC. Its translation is CASSWSSQYEQYF.

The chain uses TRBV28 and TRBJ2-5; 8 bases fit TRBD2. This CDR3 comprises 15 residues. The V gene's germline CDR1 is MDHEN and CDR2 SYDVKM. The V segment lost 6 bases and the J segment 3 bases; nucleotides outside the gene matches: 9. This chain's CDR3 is CASSNGGGGKETQYF. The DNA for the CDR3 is TGTGCCAGCAGCAACGGGGGCGGGGGGAAAGAGACCCAGTACTTC.

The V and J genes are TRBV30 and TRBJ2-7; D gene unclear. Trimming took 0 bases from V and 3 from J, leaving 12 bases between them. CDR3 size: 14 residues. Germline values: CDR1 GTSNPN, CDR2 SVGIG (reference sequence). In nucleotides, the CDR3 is TGTGCCTGGAGTGTAGTGTATAGAAGCTACGAGCAGTACTTC. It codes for CAWSVVYRSYEQYF.

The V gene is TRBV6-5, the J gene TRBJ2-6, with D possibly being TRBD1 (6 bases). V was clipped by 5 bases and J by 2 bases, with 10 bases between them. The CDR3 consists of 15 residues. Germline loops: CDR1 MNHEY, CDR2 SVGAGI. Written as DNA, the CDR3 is TGTGCCAGCAGTAATAACAGGGCTGGGGCCAACGTCCTGACTTTC. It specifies CASSNNRAGANVLTF.